Included here is one T cell receptor (beta chain) sequence, with context. The repertoire was sequenced with immunoSEQ multiplex PCR; TCRdb's copy has only in-frame clones and lacks some. This sample has about 220,000 clones, with over 75% found just once. With 4 bases removed from V and 2 bases from J, the gap between germline ends came to 8 bases. The CDR3 contains 13 residues. These data belong to a study of blood T cell repertoires in COVID-19. The wider study: PBMCs, B-cell-depleted T cells, or T cells provided the cDNA or gDNA that made up the material.

The source material was PBMCs or T cells enriched from blood (not recorded which). The J gene is TRBJ1-2, the V gene TRBV12-3 or TRBV12-4; D is unresolved. The origin of this receptor is a young woman in a cohort exposed to, infected with or recovered from COVID-19 (not recorded which). The CDR3, as DNA: TGTGCCAGCAGTTCGAGGGAAAACTATGGCTACACCTTC. Translation: CASSSRENYGYTF.